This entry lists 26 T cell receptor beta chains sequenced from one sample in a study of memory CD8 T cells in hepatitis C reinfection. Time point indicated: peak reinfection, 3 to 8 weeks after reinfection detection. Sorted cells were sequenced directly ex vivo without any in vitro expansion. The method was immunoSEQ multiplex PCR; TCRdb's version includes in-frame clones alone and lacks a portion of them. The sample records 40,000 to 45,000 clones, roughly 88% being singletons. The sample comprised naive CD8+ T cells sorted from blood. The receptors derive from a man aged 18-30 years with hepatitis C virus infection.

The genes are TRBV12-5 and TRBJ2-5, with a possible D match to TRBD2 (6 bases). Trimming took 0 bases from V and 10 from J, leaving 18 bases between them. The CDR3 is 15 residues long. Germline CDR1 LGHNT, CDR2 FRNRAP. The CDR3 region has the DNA TGTGCTAGTGGTTTGGTGGCGGGAACTCCCGGGGACCAGTACTTC. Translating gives CASGLVAGTPGDQYF.

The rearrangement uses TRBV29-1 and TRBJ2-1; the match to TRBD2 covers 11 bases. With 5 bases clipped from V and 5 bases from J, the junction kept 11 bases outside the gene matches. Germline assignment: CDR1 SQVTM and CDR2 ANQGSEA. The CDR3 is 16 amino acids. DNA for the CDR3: TGCAGCGTTTGGTCTAGCGGGAGGTCACCTAACAATGAGCAGTTCTTC. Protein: CSVWSSGRSPNNEQFF.

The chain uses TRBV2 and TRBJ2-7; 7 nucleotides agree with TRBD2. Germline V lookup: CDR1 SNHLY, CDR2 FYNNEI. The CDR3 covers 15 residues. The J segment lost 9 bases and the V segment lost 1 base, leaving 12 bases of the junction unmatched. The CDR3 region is CASSEGLRELDGQYF. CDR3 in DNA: TGTGCCAGCAGTGAAGGGTTGCGGGAGCTCGACGGGCAGTACTTC. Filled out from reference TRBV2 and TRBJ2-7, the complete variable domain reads EPEVTQTPSHQVTQMGQEVILRCVPISNHLYFYWYRQILGQKVEFLVSFYNNEISEKSEIFDDQFSVERPDGSNFTLKIRSTKLEDSAMYFCASSEGLRELDGQYFGPGTRLTVT.

CDR3 sequence reads: CASSVVGGYGYTF. The CDR3 coding sequence is TGTGCCAGCAGCGTAGTAGGGGGCTATGGCTACACCTTC. The chain couples TRBV9 to TRBJ1-2, with D perhaps matching TRBD1 (6 bases). From germline, CDR1 is SGDLS and CDR2 YYNGEE. This CDR3 spans 13 amino acids. V lost 0 bases and J 4 bases, leaving 7 bases between the germline ends.

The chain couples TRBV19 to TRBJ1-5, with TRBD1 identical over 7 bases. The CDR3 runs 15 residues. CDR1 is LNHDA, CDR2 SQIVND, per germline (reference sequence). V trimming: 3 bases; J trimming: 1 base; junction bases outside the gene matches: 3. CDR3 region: CASSIRQGSNQPQHF. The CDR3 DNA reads TGTGCCAGTAGTATTCGACAGGGAAGCAATCAGCCCCAGCATTTT. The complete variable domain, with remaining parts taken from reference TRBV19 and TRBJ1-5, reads DGGITQSPKYLFRKEGQNVTLSCEQNLNHDAMYWYRQDPGQGLRLIYYSQIVNDFQKGDIAEGYSVSREKKESFPLTVTSAQKNPTAFYLCASSIRQGSNQPQHFGDGTRLSIL.

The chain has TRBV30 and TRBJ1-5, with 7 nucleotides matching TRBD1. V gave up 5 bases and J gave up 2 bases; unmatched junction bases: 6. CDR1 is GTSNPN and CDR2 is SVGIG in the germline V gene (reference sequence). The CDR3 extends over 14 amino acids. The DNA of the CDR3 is TGTGCCTGGGAACCTGGGACAGGCAATCAGCCCCAGCATTTT. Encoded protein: CAWEPGTGNQPQHF.

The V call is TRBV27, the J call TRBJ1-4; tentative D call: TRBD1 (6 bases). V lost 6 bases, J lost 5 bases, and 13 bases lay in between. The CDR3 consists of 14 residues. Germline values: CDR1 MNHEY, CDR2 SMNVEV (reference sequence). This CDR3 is CASRVTGGNEKLFF. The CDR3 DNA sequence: TGTGCCAGCAGGGTGACAGGTGGAAATGAAAAACTGTTTTTT.

The CDR3 DNA reads as TGTGCCAGCAGCTTAGGCGGGGGCTACGAGCAGTACGTC. Translated: CASSLGGGYEQYV. The chain carries TRBV7-9 and TRBJ2-7, with 7 bases matching TRBD2. V lost 1 base and J lost 3; bases outside the gene matches: 0. This CDR3 has 13 amino acids. Germline CDR1 and CDR2: SEHNR and FQNEAQ (reference sequence).

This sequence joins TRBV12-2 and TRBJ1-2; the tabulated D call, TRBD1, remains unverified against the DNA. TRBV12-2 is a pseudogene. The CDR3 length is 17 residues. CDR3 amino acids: CASRFRTGQPPLYGYSF. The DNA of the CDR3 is TGTGCAAGTCGCTTTCGAACAGGACAGCCCCCTTTGTATGGCTACTCCTTC.

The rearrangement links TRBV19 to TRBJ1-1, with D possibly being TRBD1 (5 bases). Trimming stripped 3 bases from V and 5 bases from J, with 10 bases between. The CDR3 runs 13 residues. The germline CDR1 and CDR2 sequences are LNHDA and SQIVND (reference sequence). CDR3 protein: CASSMGGGTEAFF. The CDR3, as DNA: TGTGCCAGTAGTATGGGGGGAGGTACTGAAGCTTTCTTT.

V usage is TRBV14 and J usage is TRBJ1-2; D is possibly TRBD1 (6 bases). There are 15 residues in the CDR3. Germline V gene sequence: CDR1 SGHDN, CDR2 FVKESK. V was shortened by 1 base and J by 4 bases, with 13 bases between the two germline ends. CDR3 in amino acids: CASSQGSGVVYGYTF. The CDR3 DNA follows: TGTGCCAGCAGCCAAGGGTCAGGGGTTGTCTATGGCTACACCTTC.

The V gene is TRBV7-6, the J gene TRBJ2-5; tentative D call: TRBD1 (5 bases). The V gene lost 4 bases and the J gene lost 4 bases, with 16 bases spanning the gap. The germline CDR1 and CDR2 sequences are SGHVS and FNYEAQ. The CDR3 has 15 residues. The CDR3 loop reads CASSSSGSMGETQYF. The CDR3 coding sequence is TGTGCCAGCAGCTCCTCAGGGTCGATGGGAGAGACCCAGTACTTC.

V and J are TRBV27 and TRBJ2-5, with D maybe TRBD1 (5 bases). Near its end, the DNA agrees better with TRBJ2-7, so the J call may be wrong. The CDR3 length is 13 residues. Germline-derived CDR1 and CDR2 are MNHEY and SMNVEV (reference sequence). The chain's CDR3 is CASSLTDSYEQYF. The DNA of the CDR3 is TGTGCCAGCAGTTTGACAGATTCCTACGAGCAGTACTTC.

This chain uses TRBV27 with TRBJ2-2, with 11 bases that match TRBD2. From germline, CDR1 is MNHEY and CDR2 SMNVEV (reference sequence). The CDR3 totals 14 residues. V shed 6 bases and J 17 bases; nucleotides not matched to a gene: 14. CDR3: CASRTLGLAEPIFF. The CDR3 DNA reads TGTGCCAGCAGGACATTGGGACTAGCGGAACCCATCTTTTTT.

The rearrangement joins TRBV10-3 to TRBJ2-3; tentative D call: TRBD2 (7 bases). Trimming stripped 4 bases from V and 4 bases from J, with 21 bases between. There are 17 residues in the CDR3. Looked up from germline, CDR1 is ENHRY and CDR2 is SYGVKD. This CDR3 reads CAISGGAGAHGADTQYF. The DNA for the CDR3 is TGTGCCATCAGTGGAGGGGCGGGGGCCCATGGCGCAGATACGCAGTATTTT.

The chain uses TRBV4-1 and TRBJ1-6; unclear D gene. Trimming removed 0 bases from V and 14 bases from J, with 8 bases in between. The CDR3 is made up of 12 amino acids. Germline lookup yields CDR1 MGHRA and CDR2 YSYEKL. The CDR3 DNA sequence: TGCGCCAGCAGCCAAGATAGATTCACCCTCCACTTT. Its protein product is CASSQDRFTLHF.

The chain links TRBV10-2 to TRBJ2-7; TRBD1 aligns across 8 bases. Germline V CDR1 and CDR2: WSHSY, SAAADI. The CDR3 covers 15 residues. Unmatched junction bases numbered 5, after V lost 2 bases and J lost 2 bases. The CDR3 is CASSEGQGNAYEQYV. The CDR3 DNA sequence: TGCGCCAGCAGTGAGGGACAGGGCAACGCCTACGAGCAGTACGTC.

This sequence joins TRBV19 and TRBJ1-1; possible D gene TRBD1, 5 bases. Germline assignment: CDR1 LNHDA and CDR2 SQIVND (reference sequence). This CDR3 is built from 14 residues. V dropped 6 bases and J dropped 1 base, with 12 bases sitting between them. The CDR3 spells CASSLGATNTEAFF. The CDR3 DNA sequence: TGTGCCAGTAGCCTAGGGGCGACGAACACTGAAGCTTTCTTT.

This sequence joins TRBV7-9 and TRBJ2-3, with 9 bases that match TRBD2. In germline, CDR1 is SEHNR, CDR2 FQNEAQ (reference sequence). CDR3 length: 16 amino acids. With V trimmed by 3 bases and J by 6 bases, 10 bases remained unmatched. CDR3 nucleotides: TGTGCCAGCAGCTTTAGTGGCGGGGGGGCCGCGGATACGCAGTATTTT. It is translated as CASSFSGGGAADTQYF.

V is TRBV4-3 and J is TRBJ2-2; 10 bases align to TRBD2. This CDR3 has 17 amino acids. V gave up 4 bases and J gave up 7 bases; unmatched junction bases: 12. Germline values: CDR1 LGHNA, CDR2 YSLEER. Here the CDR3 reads CASSLGTSVMDNGELFF. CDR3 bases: TGCGCCAGCAGCCTAGGGACTAGCGTAATGGACAACGGGGAGCTGTTTTTT.

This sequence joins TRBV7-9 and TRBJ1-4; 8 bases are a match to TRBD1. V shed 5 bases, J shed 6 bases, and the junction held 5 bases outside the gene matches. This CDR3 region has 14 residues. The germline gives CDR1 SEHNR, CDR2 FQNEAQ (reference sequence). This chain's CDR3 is CASSPGGGDEKLFF. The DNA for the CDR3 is TGTGCCAGCAGCCCAGGGGGCGGGGATGAAAAACTGTTTTTT. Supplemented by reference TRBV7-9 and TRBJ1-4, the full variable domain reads DTGVSQNPRHKITKRGQNVTFRCDPISEHNRLYWYRQTLGQGPEFLTYFQNEAQLEKSRLLSDRFSAERPKGSFSTLEIQRTEQGDSAMYLCASSPGGGDEKLFFGSGTQLSVL.

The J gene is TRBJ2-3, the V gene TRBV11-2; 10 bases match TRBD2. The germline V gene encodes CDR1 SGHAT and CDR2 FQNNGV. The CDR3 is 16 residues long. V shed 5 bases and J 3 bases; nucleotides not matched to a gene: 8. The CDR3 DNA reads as TGTGCCAGCAGCCTTGAAGCGGGAGGGAGGACAGATACGCAGTATTTT. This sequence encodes CASSLEAGGRTDTQYF.

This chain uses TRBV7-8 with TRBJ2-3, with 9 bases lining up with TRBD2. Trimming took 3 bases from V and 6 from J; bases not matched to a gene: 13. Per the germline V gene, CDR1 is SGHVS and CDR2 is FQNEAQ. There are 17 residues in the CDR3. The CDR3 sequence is CASSFSPPSGGFDTQYF. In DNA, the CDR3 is TGTGCCAGCAGCTTCTCCCCACCCAGCGGGGGGTTTGATACGCAGTATTTT.

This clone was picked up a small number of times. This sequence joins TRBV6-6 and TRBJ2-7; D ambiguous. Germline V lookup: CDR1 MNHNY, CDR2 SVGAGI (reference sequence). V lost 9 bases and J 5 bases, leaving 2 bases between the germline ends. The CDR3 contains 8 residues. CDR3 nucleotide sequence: TGTGCCAGTAACGAGCAGTACTTC. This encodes CASNEQYF.

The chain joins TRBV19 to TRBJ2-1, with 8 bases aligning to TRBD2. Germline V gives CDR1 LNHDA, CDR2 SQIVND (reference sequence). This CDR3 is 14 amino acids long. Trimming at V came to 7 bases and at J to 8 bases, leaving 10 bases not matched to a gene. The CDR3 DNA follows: TGTGCCAGTACCCCCAGCGGGAGTTCCGATGAGCAGTTCTTC. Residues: CASTPSGSSDEQFF.

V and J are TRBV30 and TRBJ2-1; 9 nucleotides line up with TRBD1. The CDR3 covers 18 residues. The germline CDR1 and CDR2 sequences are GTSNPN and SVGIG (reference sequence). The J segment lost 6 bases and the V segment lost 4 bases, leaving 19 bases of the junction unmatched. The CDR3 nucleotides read TGTGCCTGGAATGGGTTGGGTCTTCGGGACAGGGAGCCCAATGAGCAGTTCTTC. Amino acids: CAWNGLGLRDREPNEQFF.